The clone carrying this T cell receptor beta chain was detected ten times or more. What it recognizes is unknown. J gave up 3 bases and V 6 bases, and 19 bases lay outside the gene matches. Germline CDR1 and CDR2: SQVTM and ANQGSEA. This CDR3 is built from 17 residues. The library was built from roughly 400 ng RNA with molecular barcoded adaptors for alpha/delta and beta/gamma chains. TCRdb itself ran the reads through MiXCR, one entry per CDR3 protein. The data hold nearly 60,000 distinct CDR3 sequences, with about 12% observed a single time. This sample is drawn from a study of read filtering for tumor transcriptome and immune sequencing. Study at large: The cohort had roughly 16 men and approximately 14 women aged roughly 45 to 90, mean roughly 66 years.

Study findings and constraints: The CD138-negative fraction was mixed bone marrow immune cells, not pure T cells.

Input material: a population of CD138-negative cells sorted from bone marrow. This receptor was taken from a donor at least 40 years old with multiple myeloma. The V gene is TRBV29-1, the J gene TRBJ2-7; 8 nucleotides agree with TRBD1. The CDR3 DNA is TGCAGCGTCGGACCTTATACCACAGGGGGTAGAAACTACGAGCAGTACTTC. This encodes CSVGPYTTGGRNYEQYF.